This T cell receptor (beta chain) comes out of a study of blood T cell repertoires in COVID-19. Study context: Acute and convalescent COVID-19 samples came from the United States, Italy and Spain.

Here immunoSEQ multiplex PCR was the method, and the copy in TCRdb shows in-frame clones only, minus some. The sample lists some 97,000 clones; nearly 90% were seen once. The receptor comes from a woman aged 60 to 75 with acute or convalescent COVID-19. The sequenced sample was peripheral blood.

The CDR3 DNA follows: TGTGCCAGCAGCCGGACAGCTTACGAGCAGTACTTC. It yields the protein CASSRTAYEQYF. The J gene is TRBJ2-7, the V gene TRBV2; D perhaps matches TRBD1 (6 bases). This CDR3 is built from 12 residues. Deletions cut 6 bases from V and 4 bases from J, with 10 bases between. Germline V gives CDR1 SNHLY, CDR2 FYNNEI.